Sequencing of this T cell receptor (beta chain) was carried out in a study of tumor-infiltrating lymphocytes in localized non-small cell lung cancer. Study context: Several tumor histologies, both smoking statuses, and some post-neoadjuvant chemotherapy samples were included.

This clone was counted only a few times. Antigen: not known. Sequencing was performed with immunoSEQ multiplex PCR; in TCRdb, only in-frame clones are kept and a portion is missing. Here the sample spans 9,500 to 15,000 clones, around 76% being singletons. Notes on the study in general: Tumor T-cell fraction was not associated with recurrence-free survival. Each assay used a separate piece of the same tissue. No T-cell fraction difference was seen between IM1 and IM2 tumors.

This CDR3 contains 13 residues. The V gene lost 3 bases and the J gene lost 6 bases, with 6 bases spanning the gap. CDR1 MNHNS and CDR2 SASEGT come from the germline V gene. The TCR was taken from a human donor with non-small cell lung cancer. The V gene is TRBV6-1, the J gene TRBJ1-6; D call uncertain. Sequencing was done on a sample of lung tumor tissue. The CDR3 DNA reads TGTGCCAGCAGTGAGGTTCTTAATTCACCCCTCCACTTT. Translated: CASSEVLNSPLHF.